The 25 T cell receptor beta chains reported below all come from one sample, sequenced in a study of shared clonotypes between healthy human individuals. Clones were read by immunoSEQ multiplex PCR, and TCRdb kept only the in-frame ones, dropping some. The data show about 1.9 million clones, about 93% seen once. Naive CD8 cells lacked CD45RO and underwent positive selection for CCR7, leaving out terminally differentiated effector memory CD45RA+ cells. The sample was naive CD8+ T cells from PBMCs. These receptors all come from a man aged 18 to 30 in good health. Some clones in this sample may be carry-over from other donors' samples.

The chain uses TRBV10-3 and TRBJ2-1; a weak D match, TRBD2 (6 bases). The germline V gene encodes CDR1 ENHRY and CDR2 SYGVKD. Trimming cost V 8 bases and J 13 bases, with 15 bases left between them. CDR3 length: 11 amino acids. The CDR3 coding sequence is TGTGCCATCGGGGACTCGCCGGAACAGTTCTTC. As protein: CAIGDSPEQFF.

This clone was observed once. The chain couples TRBV29-1 to TRBJ1-2; D is unclear. Trimming removed 2 bases at V and 5 bases at J, with 15 bases between. Germline V gene lookup returns CDR1 SQVTM and CDR2 ANQGSEA. This CDR3 has 14 amino acids. CDR3 nucleotides: TGCAGCGTTGAATCAACAGAAGTCCATTATGGCTACACCTTC. Residues: CSVESTEVHYGYTF.

The chain has TRBV10-2 and TRBJ1-5, with D hard to call. The CDR3 sequence is 13 residues long. V was trimmed by 5 bases and J by 0 bases, leaving 5 bases between them. CDR1 is WSHSY and CDR2 is SAAADI in the germline V gene. CDR3: CASSSNSNQPQHF. CDR3 DNA: TGCGCCAGCAGTTCCAATAGCAATCAGCCCCAGCATTTT.

This clone was recorded once. The V call is TRBV29-1, the J call TRBJ2-1; TRBD2 matches at 10 bases. The V gene end was trimmed by 6 bases and the J gene end by 2 bases; junction bases not matched to a gene: 4. The CDR3 spans 14 residues. Germline loops: CDR1 SQVTM, CDR2 ANQGSEA. DNA for the CDR3: TGCAGCGTGTCGAGCGGGAGGGCCTACAATGAGCAGTTCTTC. Translated, it gives CSVSSGRAYNEQFF.

The rearrangement uses TRBV7-9 and TRBJ2-5; 10 bases are shared with TRBD2. The trim removed 1 base at V and 2 bases at J, leaving 7 bases unmatched. Germline values: CDR1 SEHNR, CDR2 FQNEAQ (reference sequence). This CDR3 comprises 17 residues. The CDR3 DNA sequence: TGTGCCAGCAGCTTAGAGGTAGCGGGAGGTGGACAAGAGACCCAGTACTTC. Its protein product is CASSLEVAGGGQETQYF.

This chain links TRBV27 with TRBJ2-2; a weak D match, TRBD1 (7 bases). The CDR3 is 16 residues long. The V gene lost 4 bases and the J gene lost 6 bases, with 18 bases spanning the gap. Germline V gene data show CDR1 as MNHEY and CDR2 as SMNVEV (reference sequence). CDR3 loop: CASSSVGGGTPGELFF. The CDR3 nucleotides are TGTGCCAGCAGTTCCGTAGGGGGCGGGACCCCCGGGGAGCTGTTTTTT.

A note on this clone: A read error may produce the germline difference seen at one junction end. The gene calls are TRBV27 and TRBJ2-3; TRBD2 matches at 11 bases. The germline CDR1 and CDR2 sequences are MNHEY and SMNVEV (reference sequence). The CDR3 consists of 15 residues. The CDR3 DNA sequence: TGCGCCAGCAAGTTTCTAGCGGGAGGTGGAGATACGCAGTATTTT. Amino acids: CASKFLAGGGDTQYF.

The chain uses TRBV28 and TRBJ2-7; unclear D gene. CDR3 length: 12 amino acids. V lost 3 bases and J 7 bases, leaving 10 bases between the germline ends. Germline CDR1 MDHEN, CDR2 SYDVKM. CDR3 loop: CASSLGGSEQYF. The CDR3 DNA is TGTGCCAGCAGTTTGGGCGGTTCTGAGCAGTACTTC.

The rearrangement uses TRBV12-5 and TRBJ2-1; D possibly matches TRBD1 or TRBD2 (5 bases each). Deletions cut 7 bases from V and 8 bases from J, with 18 bases between. This CDR3 spans 14 amino acids. Germline CDR1 and CDR2: LGHNT and FRNRAP. In nucleotides, the CDR3 is TGTGCTAGTGCCCCGGGACGACTTTTCCATGAGCAGTTCTTC. Amino acid sequence: CASAPGRLFHEQFF. Combining the CDR3 with reference TRBV12-5 and TRBJ2-1 gives the whole variable domain DARVTQTPRHKVTEMGQEVTMRCQPILGHNTVFWYRQTMMQGLELLAYFRNRAPLDDSGMPKDRFSAEMPDATLATLKIQPSEPRDSAVYFCASAPGRLFHEQFFGPGTRLTVL.

The gene calls are TRBV5-4 and TRBJ2-3; D may be TRBD2 (6 bases). V was clipped by 4 bases and J by 4 bases, with 13 bases between them. Germline values: CDR1 SGHNT, CDR2 YYREEE (reference sequence). This CDR3 has 14 amino acids. CDR3 region: CASSPTEGPDTQYF. DNA for the CDR3: TGTGCCAGCAGCCCGACGGAGGGACCAGATACGCAGTATTTT.

This chain uses TRBV27 with TRBJ2-1, with D unresolved. The CDR3 has 15 amino acids. Germline values: CDR1 MNHEY, CDR2 SMNVEV (reference sequence). Trimming pared 6 bases from V and 2 bases from J, leaving 14 bases between. The CDR3 spells CASSPHSVAYNEQFF. CDR3 DNA sequence: TGTGCCAGCAGCCCACATAGTGTGGCCTACAATGAGCAGTTCTTC.

The CDR3 bases are TGCGCCAGCAGCTTGGCTGCGCTAGCGGGAGCCTACAATGAGCAGTTCTTC. It yields the protein CASSLAALAGAYNEQFF. The chain carries TRBV5-1 and TRBJ2-1; 10 bases are shared with TRBD2. The CDR3 sequence is 17 residues long. CDR1 is SGHRS, CDR2 YFSETQ, per germline. V lost 0 bases, J lost 2 bases, and 5 bases stayed unmatched.

This clone has just one count. The rearrangement links TRBV29-1 to TRBJ2-2; tentative D call: TRBD1 (8 bases). Germline-derived CDR1 and CDR2 are SQVTM and ANQGSEA. The CDR3 runs to 16 residues. V was shortened by 6 bases and J by 6 bases, with 23 bases between the two germline ends. CDR3 residues: CSVRGAGTGEAGELFF. The DNA for the CDR3 is TGCAGCGTCCGGGGGGCCGGGACAGGCGAGGCCGGGGAGCTGTTTTTT.

This sequence joins TRBV19 and TRBJ2-1, with 8 bases identical to TRBD2. V dropped 1 base and J dropped 6; count of bases not matched to a gene: 5. Germline V lookup: CDR1 LNHDA, CDR2 SQIVND (reference sequence). CDR3 length: 15 residues. CDR3 nucleotides: TGTGCCAGTAGTATAGTCCCGGGACTAGTCAATGAGCAGTTCTTC. It encodes CASSIVPGLVNEQFF. The full variable domain, in which reference TRBV19 and TRBJ2-1 provide the parts outside the CDR3, is DGGITQSPKYLFRKEGQNVTLSCEQNLNHDAMYWYRQDPGQGLRLIYYSQIVNDFQKGDIAEGYSVSREKKESFPLTVTSAQKNPTAFYLCASSIVPGLVNEQFFGPGTRLTVL.

The chain links TRBV4-1 to TRBJ2-1; tentatively, D is TRBD1 (6 bases). Germline V gene data show CDR1 as MGHRA and CDR2 as YSYEKL. CDR3 length: 16 amino acids. V was clipped by 5 bases and J by 6 bases, with 20 bases between them. CDR3 in DNA: TGCGCCAGCAGCTTAATGACAGGCCCCCCCTCCAATGAGCAGTTCTTC. Amino acid sequence: CASSLMTGPPSNEQFF.

This clone was observed once. V usage is TRBV19 and J usage is TRBJ1-2; D ambiguous. This CDR3 comprises 13 residues. The V gene lost 5 bases and the J gene lost 7 bases, with 14 bases spanning the gap. CDR1 and CDR2 (germline): LNHDA, SQIVND (reference sequence). The DNA for the CDR3 is TGTGCCAGTAGTTCCCCTTGGGCGCTTGGCTACACCTTC. Protein sequence: CASSSPWALGYTF.

V usage is TRBV10-3 and J usage is TRBJ2-7, with 10 bases identical to TRBD2. Germline V gene lookup returns CDR1 ENHRY and CDR2 SYGVKD. Unmatched junction bases numbered 3, after V lost 10 bases and J lost 3 bases. The CDR3 has 12 residues. CDR3 in DNA: TGTGCCACGGGACTAGCGCTCTACGAGCAGTACTTC. Its translation: CATGLALYEQYF.

The rearrangement joins TRBV29-1 to TRBJ2-1; 8 nucleotides align to TRBD1. The CDR3 spans 19 residues. V lost 0 bases and J lost 0; bases outside the gene matches: 13. Looked up from germline, CDR1 is SQVTM and CDR2 is ANQGSEA. CDR3 DNA sequence: TGCAGCGTTGAAGATTTCGGCAGGGGGCCCGAAAGCTCCTACAATGAGCAGTTCTTC. Translation gives CSVEDFGRGPESSYNEQFF.

This sequence joins TRBV13 and TRBJ2-5; 12 positions match TRBD1. Germline V gene lookup returns CDR1 PRHDT and CDR2 FYEKMQ (reference sequence). The V and J ends lost 5 bases and 3 bases, in that order; junction bases with no gene match: 4. The CDR3 spans 15 residues. The CDR3 loop is CASSHGTGGEETQYF. The CDR3 DNA reads as TGTGCCAGCAGCCACGGGACAGGGGGCGAAGAGACCCAGTACTTC.

The chain links TRBV25-1 to TRBJ2-3; no definite D call. Germline assignment: CDR1 MGHDK and CDR2 SYGVNS. Trimming took 5 bases from V and 5 from J, leaving 11 bases between them. The CDR3 spans 13 residues. The CDR3 DNA reads as TGTGCCAGCAGTAGTAACAGAGTAGATACGCAGTATTTT. Its protein is CASSSNRVDTQYF.

The chain combines TRBV5-1 with TRBJ1-1, with D tentatively TRBD1 (5 bases). The germline V gene encodes CDR1 SGHRS and CDR2 YFSETQ. The CDR3 runs to 14 residues. Trimming took off 1 base at V and 1 base at J, with 8 bases between the two ends. The CDR3 is CASSLYQGNTEAFF. As DNA, the CDR3 is TGCGCCAGCAGCTTGTATCAGGGGAACACTGAAGCTTTCTTT.

The rearrangement joins TRBV4-1 to TRBJ1-1; D possibly corresponds to TRBD1 (6 bases). V was shortened by 2 bases and J by 5 bases, with 18 bases between the two germline ends. CDR1 MGHRA and CDR2 YSYEKL come from the germline V gene. The CDR3 runs 16 residues. CDR3 in DNA: TGCGCCAGCAGCCAACCGGATATATCACAGGGTACTGAAGCTTTCTTT. This codes for CASSQPDISQGTEAFF.

To note about this clone: The sample contains more than one DNA sequence encoding this CDR3. The chain is built from TRBV27 and TRBJ1-1; D unresolved. V was shortened by 3 bases and J by 5 bases, with 16 bases between the two germline ends. Germline-derived CDR1 and CDR2 are MNHEY and SMNVEV (reference sequence). This CDR3 has 15 residues. CDR3 region: CASSLRTGGGTEAFF. CDR3 sequence (DNA): TGTGCCAGCAGTTTGCGGACGGGCGGTGGGACTGAAGCTTTCTTT.

Comment on this clone: Additional DNA sequences in this sample encode the identical CDR3. J is TRBJ2-2 and V is TRBV27; D not certain. From germline, CDR1 is MNHEY and CDR2 SMNVEV (reference sequence). Trimming took 8 bases from V and 6 from J, leaving 7 bases between them. CDR3 size: 11 residues. This CDR3 reads CASSSAGELFF. The CDR3 DNA reads as TGTGCCAGCTCGTCGGCCGGGGAGCTGTTTTTT.

This chain joins TRBV7-8 and TRBJ2-7, with TRBD2 matching over 8 bases. The CDR3 totals 14 residues. Germline V gene sequence: CDR1 SGHVS, CDR2 FQNEAQ. The junction had 12 bases not matched to a gene; V was cut back by 10 bases and J by 4 bases. The CDR3 sequence is CAISGGTSGYEQYF. The CDR3 region has the DNA TGTGCCATCTCGGGGGGAACTAGCGGTTACGAGCAGTACTTC.